These T cell receptor beta chains were read from a single sample in a study of blood T cells in healthy people across ages. Using its own MiXCR run on the 5' RACE reads, TCRdb lists one record per CDR3 protein. The sample comprises fewer than 1,000,000 distinct CDR3 sequences, 35% to 60% of which are singletons, and 15% to 20% rests with the top ten. The sequencing input was blood. The receptor source for this set is a man aged 80 or over in good health. The CDR3 runs from the conserved cysteine through the conserved F or W. D genes are given only for firm matches. Only some rows state a clone size, as once, few, many or a class for expanded clones.

13 TRBJ1-5 - TRBV20-1 - CSAREDTNQPRHF TGCAGTGCTAGGGAGGACACTAATCAGCCCCGGCATTTT
13 TRBJ1-1 TRBD1 TRBV30 - CAHSDRFITEAFF TGTGCCCACTCGGACAGGTTTATCACTGAAGCTTTCTTT
15 TRBJ2-7 TRBD2 TRBV18 few CASSPGTSGIVEQYF TGTGCCAGCTCACCGGGGACTAGCGGGATTGTCGAGCAGTACTTC
14 TRBJ1-1 - TRBV20-1 - CSARGGSGDTEAFF TGCAGTGCTAGAGGAGGGAGTGGAGACACTGAAGCTTTCTTT
13 TRBJ2-5 - TRBV30 - CAWSQRDPETQYF TGTGCCTGGAGTCAAAGGGATCCGGAGACCCAGTACTTC
14 TRBJ2-3 - TRBV11-3 - CASSLEAVGSTQYF TGTGCCAGCAGCTTAGAAGCGGTAGGGAGTACGCAGTATTTT
15 TRBJ2-7 - TRBV7-2 - CASSLDSRRGINQYF TGTGCCAGCAGCTTAGATTCCAGGAGGGGGATCAATCAGTACTTC
13 TRBJ2-4 - TRBV3-1 many CASSQAAGRTQYF TGTGCCAGCAGCCAAGCTGCTGGACGAACTCAGTACTTC
16 TRBJ2-1 TRBD2 TRBV6-6 few CASSYPTLAGNNEQFF TGTGCCAGCAGTTACCCCACGCTAGCGGGTAACAATGAGCAGTTCTTC
15 TRBJ2-7 - TRBV4-3 - CASSQVTGGRHEQYF TGCGCCAGCAGCCAAGTTACCGGGGGCCGACACGAGCAGTACTTC
16 TRBJ2-7 - TRBV18 - CASSPRGEGAAYEQYF TGTGCCAGCTCACCGCGTGGGGAAGGGGCCGCCTACGAGCAGTACTTC
16 TRBJ1-5 TRBD1 TRBV7-2 - CASSLRTGGGNQPQHF TGTGCCAGCAGCCTCAGGACAGGGGGAGGCAATCAGCCCCAGCATTTT
13 TRBJ1-6 - TRBV7-2 few CASSPGRDSPLHF TGTGCCAGCAGCCCTGGGAGAGATTCACCCCTCCACTTT
13 TRBJ2-5 TRBD2 TRBV7-2 many CASSPGLEGTQYF TGTGCCAGCAGCCCGGGACTAGAGGGGACCCAGTACTTC
12 TRBJ2-7 - TRBV20-1 - CSARDPLAEQYF TGCAGTGCTAGAGACCCCCTCGCCGAGCAGTACTTC
17 TRBJ2-1 TRBD2 TRBV4-2 - CASSQDSSGSSYNEQFF TGTGCCAGCAGCCAAGATAGCAGCGGGAGTTCCTACAATGAGCAGTTCTTC
18 TRBJ2-3 TRBD2 TRBV18 few CASSPRARLAGATDTQYF TGTGCCAGCTCACCACGGGCTCGACTAGCGGGAGCGACAGATACGCAGTATTTT
13 TRBJ1-1 - TRBV7-2 few CASSLARNTEAFF TGTGCCAGCAGCTTAGCCAGGAACACTGAAGCTTTCTTT
15 TRBJ2-1 TRBD2 TRBV28 many CASSLMGEGYNEQFF TGTGCCAGCAGTTTGATGGGGGAGGGTTACAATGAGCAGTTCTTC
12 TRBJ2-7 TRBD2 TRBV20-1 - CSARTSSYEQYF TGCAGCGCCCGGACTAGTTCCTACGAGCAGTACTTC
15 TRBJ2-3 TRBD2 TRBV7-2 - CASMPSGRAVDTQYF TGTGCCAGCATGCCTAGCGGGAGGGCGGTAGATACGCAGTATTTT
15 TRBJ2-7 - TRBV21-1 many CASSKVCKREYEQYF TGTGCCAGCAGCAAAGTGTGTAAGCGGGAGTACGAGCAGTACTTC
15 TRBJ2-3 TRBD1 TRBV11-3 - CASSQRTGDTDTQYF TGTGCCAGCAGCCAACGGACAGGGGACACAGATACGCAGTATTTT
15 TRBJ2-3 TRBD1 TRBV20-1 few CSARDTGGYTDTQYF TGCAGTGCTAGAGATACAGGGGGCTACACAGATACGCAGTATTTT
12 TRBJ2-7 - TRBV13 once CASSILPREQYF TGTGCCAGCAGCATTCTCCCGAGGGAGCAGTACTTC
16 TRBJ2-3 - TRBV7-9 few CASSFSSTAGADTQYF TGTGCCAGCAGCTTTAGCTCGACGGCCGGGGCAGATACGCAGTATTTT
15 TRBJ2-1 - TRBV11-3 - CASSAWTNTYNEQFF TGTGCCAGCAGCGCCTGGACCAACACCTACAATGAGCAGTTCTTC
17 TRBJ2-7 TRBD1 TRBV12-3/TRBV12-4 once CASTRLPWTGVTCEQYF TGTGCCAGCACCCGACTTCCATGGACAGGGGTGACCTGCGAGCAGTACTTC
13 TRBJ2-5 - TRBV2 - CARATTPAGEQYF TGTGCCAGGGCCACCACTCCCGCAGGGGAGCAGTACTTC
14 TRBJ2-4 - TRBV29-1 - CSVGYRAAKNIQYF TGCAGCGTTGGATACAGGGCAGCCAAAAACATTCAGTACTTC
15 TRBJ1-1 - TRBV5-1 few CASSLEYTPNTEAFF TGCGCCAGCAGCTTGGAGTACACCCCGAACACTGAAGCTTTCTTT
13 TRBJ2-7 - TRBV19 - CASTGTYSYEQYF TGTGCCAGTACCGGGACGTACTCCTACGAGCAGTACTTC
16 TRBJ2-2 TRBD1 TRBV14 once CASSGTGALWAGELFF TGTGCCAGCAGCGGGACAGGGGCCCTTTGGGCCGGGGAGCTGTTTTTT
13 TRBJ2-7 - TRBV29-1 - CSVRSVAINEQYF TGCAGCGTCAGGAGCGTAGCGATCAACGAGCAGTACTTC
16 TRBJ2-1 TRBD1 TRBV7-2 - CASSTTGGSSYNEQFF TGTGCCAGCAGCACTACAGGGGGGAGCTCCTACAATGAGCAGTTCTTC
14 TRBJ2-1 - TRBV29-1 - CSGGEGVEDNEQFF TGCAGCGGAGGAGAGGGAGTCGAGGACAATGAGCAGTTCTTC
17 TRBJ2-3 - TRBV5-5 few CSSSPQTGKAPTDTQYF TGTTCCAGCAGCCCTCAGACTGGAAAAGCGCCCACAGATACGCAGTATTTT
18 TRBJ2-1 - TRBV2 - CASSVPLTGFSPYNEQFF TGTGCCAGCAGTGTCCCCCTAACAGGATTCAGCCCCTACAATGAGCAGTTCTTC